This TCR beta chain was sequenced in a study of graft-versus-host responses after intestinal transplantation (dated by TCRdb to about 2021). At the level of the whole study: Multivisceral, liver-intestinal, or isolated intestinal transplants were received by the recipients. Every recipient was given anti-thymocyte globulin induction, then maintenance tacrolimus and steroids for roughly 3 years. Alloreactive clones were identified by sequencing pre-transplant mixed lymphocyte reaction products and comparing these products with unstimulated pre-transplant donor and recipient T cells. Donor T cell macrochimerism was defined as a peak of at least 4% donor T cells among recipient peripheral blood mononuclear cells. Bulk TCR-beta CDR3 sequencing was used to track graft-versus-host and host-versus-graft alloreactive T cell clones in the graft, circulation and bone marrow after intestinal transplantation. The cohort enrolled 20 to 30 intestinal transplant recipients, one of whom was a retransplant, and a few patients without pretransplant specimens were excluded. Rather than being sequenced by the commercial service, samples from a few later patients were sequenced in-house on an Illumina MiSeq and processed with MiXCR.

Study-level results and caveats: Early after transplant, declines in HvG clones were associated with peak levels of circulating GvH clones. In patients with donor T cell macrochimerism, the allografts had high GvH to HvG T cell clonal ratios. Conclusions were limited by the relatively low number and heterogeneity of intestinal transplant patients. GvH clones were detected in recipient bone marrow, and some of these GvH clones were observed earlier in ileal mucosa or blood, consistent with an intestinal mucosal origin.

Libraries were prepared through the immunoSEQ multiplex PCR assay. For most patients, genomic DNA was isolated with the Qiagen DNeasy Blood and Tissue Kit and shipped frozen to Adaptive Biotechnologies for TCR sequencing. For most patients, high-throughput TCR-beta CDR3 sequencing of genomic DNA was performed by Adaptive Biotechnologies. In the paper's pipeline: TCR sequencing data were retrieved from Adaptive's ImmunoSEQ software for around 18 patients, whereas three other patients were processed with MiXCR and VDJtools. To correct CD4 versus CD8 sorting errors, any sequence found in both subsets at a frequency ratio below 5:1 was removed. CDR3 nucleotide sequences shared between donor and recipient were removed because their origin could not be assigned. Alloreactive clones required at least 2-fold expansion over unstimulated cells and minimum CFSE-low frequency of 0.002% (template counts) or 0.001% (read counts). Mappable clones were those detected in sequenced pre-transplant spleen, lymph node, or MLR CFSE-low populations of the donor or recipient. The cumulative frequency of alloreactive clones was calculated as a percentage of all sequences, weighted by copy number. TCRdb's version of the immuneACCESS table is confined to in-frame rearrangements and falls short of the full clone set. An unresolved V gene accounts for under half of the shortfall where checked; the remainder is of unknown origin. V and J calls and clone size are copied from that table; D and trimming were computed from the DNA. This sample holds 70,000 to 95,000 clones; approximately 92% were observed only once. The ten biggest clones cover about 1% of the sample.

Per the germline V gene (reference sequence), MNHEY is the CDR1 and SMNVEV is the CDR2. V is pruned by 3 bases and J by 4 bases, leaving 7 bases of the junction without a gene match. CDR3 length: 15 amino acids, cysteine to phenylalanine. Left in the record is the CDR3 DNA by itself, 45 bases read in frame from the first base. Read against the paper, the sample's time point label means: cells obtained before transplantation from donor or recipient. CD3+CD4+ and CD3+CD8+ populations were FACS-sorted from unstimulated pre-transplant donor and recipient cells taken from spleen or lymph nodes. As regards this clone: It has no known antigen specificity. There are no base qualities to consult, and no much larger clone falls within one base.

Sample: unstimulated CD8+ T cells sorted from spleen or lymph node cells, taken before transplant. The chain employs TRBV27 and TRBJ2-3; 7 bases in between match TRBD1. The receptor's source is a human donor who was the organ donor for an intestinal transplant. The nucleotides read TGTGCCAGCAGTTTTGGGGACAGTAGCGCAGATACGCAGTATTTT. Translated, this gives CASSFGDSSADTQYF.